The entry that follows covers one T cell receptor (beta chain) sequence. Its matching antigen is unknown. The record originates from a study of T-cell memory formation after mild COVID-19. Study results and limitations: Day 15 to 85 contracting clones showed balanced CD4/CD8; later expanders leaned CD4+. Pre-infection memory carried some responding clones, suggesting that cross-reactive memory joined.

V was shortened by 2 bases and J by 3 bases, with 5 bases between the two germline ends. The CDR3 has 13 residues. Germline V gene data show CDR1 as KGHSH and CDR2 as LQKENI. TCRdb processed the 5' RACE reads anew with MiXCR; each CDR3 protein has one entry. Of 380,000 or so distinct CDR3 sequences detected, roughly an eighth appear once; the ten largest clones hold about a fifth. Sequencing was carried out using PBMCs or a T cell subset sorted from them (not recorded which). This TCR derives from a man between 18 and 35 years old who had mild COVID-19 (a few samples of this study predate the infection). Cell type and time point are not known. V is TRBV18 and J is TRBJ2-1; D unclear. CDR3 amino acids: CASSPASYNEQFF. The DNA for the CDR3 is TGTGCCAGCTCACCAGCCAGCTACAATGAGCAGTTCTTC.